Sequencing of this T cell receptor beta chain was carried out in a study of blood T cell repertoires in COVID-19 (dated by TCRdb to the early 2020s). About the investigation overall: Samples covering the acute and convalescent phases of COVID-19 were provided by collaborators in the United States, Italy and Spain. The prospective study material was composed of cDNA or gDNA derived from T cells, B-cell-depleted T cells, or PBMCs. Samples were obtained from the ongoing ImmuneRACE study (first 160 participants) and from over 1,000 subjects provided by 6 global collaborators. The repertoires were released in a freely available public database intended as a resource for research on the immune response to SARS-CoV-2. Subjects who had been exposed to COVID-19, were actively infected with it, or had recovered from it provided the deeply sampled blood TCRbeta repertoires that made up the dataset. Where available, HLA class I and class II types were obtained from metadata supplied by the sample provider rather than from assay-based typing. Sample metadata almost always included a de-identified subject ID, COVID-19 status, age in years and sex. Results and caveats for the whole study, not just this receptor: How much clinical and demographic metadata was included differed by source and by participant, and the metadata was provided uncurated.

In regard to this clone: Its target antigen remains unknown. No much larger clonotype is one base removed from it; base qualities were not supplied.

TCRbeta CDR3 regions were amplified from genomic DNA using the immunoSEQ Assay, a bias-controlled multiplex PCR. The published analysis was carried out like this. Nucleated cell counts per sample were estimated from amplification of reference gene primers within the assay. Sequence reads were collapsed and filtered to measure the absolute abundance of every unique TCRbeta CDR3 rearrangement. Productive Simpson clonality was computed per sample as the square root of Simpson's diversity index over productive rearrangements. Entries here come from immuneACCESS through TCRdb and include only in-frame sequences with V and J called. Some clones fail to appear in such tables; in the studies checked, an unresolved V gene covers under half of the shortfall, and the cause of the remainder is unknown. Clonal size and the V and J genes are those of that table, whereas D and trimming came from the DNA. The sample table records some 250,000 clones; 70% to 90% of these occur just once. The ten largest clonotypes hold roughly 16% of the sample.

CDR1 and CDR2, per the germline V gene, are KGHSH and LQKENI. From the cysteine up to the phenylalanine, the CDR3 has a length of 13 residues. Of the read, only the CDR3 DNA is kept; its 39 bases are in frame from base 1. V is cut by 6 bases and J by 1 base, and the space between the germline ends is 9 bases. Enrolling through a virtual design, the prospective study's participants ranged in age from about 18 to 89 years and lived across about two dozen United States geographic areas. In the prospective study, cohorts were assigned on the basis of participant-reported clinical history obtained from a screening survey and a study questionnaire. ImmuneRACE Cohort 3 recovered participants were defined by two consecutive negative NP/OP PCR tests, healthcare professional clearance, or symptom resolution. Each participant in the prospective study had whole blood, serum and a nasopharyngeal or oropharyngeal swab collected by mobile phlebotomists. Participants in the prospective study had the option to provide additional blood draws and questionnaires over an approximately 2-month period. Before DNA extraction, blood samples from the prospective study were shipped at room temperature or frozen.

The rearrangement combines TRBV18 with TRBJ1-1; TRBD1 is a weak D gene call, 5 bases matching. The source material was PBMCs or T cells enriched from blood (not recorded which). The source of this sequence is a man younger than 30 who had recovered from COVID-19. CDR3 loop: CASSQTGNTEAFF. The DNA sequence is TGTGCCAGCTCCCAAACAGGGAACACTGAAGCTTTCTTT.